Below, one T cell receptor (beta chain) is given with its context. The data are from a study of blood T cell repertoires in COVID-19. Original processing notes: Counts of nucleated cells, estimated from reference gene primer amplification, were obtained. Sequenced by immunoSEQ multiplex PCR; TCRdb stores in-frame clones only, minus some. V and J calls plus clone size are reproduced from that table; the DNA served to infer D and trimming. The sample has 150,000 to 200,000 clones; roughly 84% are singletons. The receptor was derived from a woman between 65 and 79 years old with COVID-19, enrolled during active disease. Sequenced sample: peripheral blood.

The CDR3 sequence: CASKRQGVMDAFF. The DNA of the CDR3 is TGTGCCAGTAAGAGACAGGGGGTAATGGATGCTTTCTTT. This rearrangement joins TRBV19 to TRBJ1-1; 9 nucleotides agree with TRBD1. This CDR3 is 13 amino acids long. V shed 7 bases and J 11 bases; nucleotides not matched to a gene: 11. Looked up from germline, CDR1 is LNHDA and CDR2 is SQIVND (reference sequence).